The 30 T cell receptor beta chains listed next were all sequenced from one sample in a study of shared clonotypes between healthy human individuals (dated by TCRdb to about 2020). The library relied on the immunoSEQ multiplex PCR assay. This is the immuneACCESS table as TCRdb keeps it, with only in-frame sequences that have V and J called. A part of the clones is gone; compared with another copy, unresolved V genes explain less than half, and the rest is unexplained. The sample table holds more than 2,000,000 clones, of which 90% to 95% were seen once. The ten biggest clones cover 0.39% of the sample. Material: naive CD4+ T cells from PBMCs. Interpreted using the paper, the cell subset or site label stands for: CD45RA+ positively selected. The origin of the receptors is a man younger than 35 in good health. Some clones in this sample may be carry-over from other donors' samples.

The V call is TRBV18, the J call TRBJ1-3; 8 nucleotides match TRBD1. Germline lookup yields CDR1 KGHSH and CDR2 LQKENI. Trimming at V came to 2 bases and at J to 3 bases, leaving 18 bases not matched to a gene. This CDR3 has 20 residues. The DNA of the CDR3 is TGTGCCAGCTCACCAAATCACCGCGGGACAGGAGTAGGAAATGGAAACACCATATATTTT. Its translation: CASSPNHRGTGVGNGNTIYF. Full variable domain (rest looked up from reference TRBV18 and TRBJ1-3): NAGVMQNPRHLVRRRGQEARLRCSPMKGHSHVYWYRQLPEEGLKFMVYLQKENIIDESGMPKERFSAEFPKEGPSILRIQQVVRGDSAAYFCASSPNHRGTGVGNGNTIYFGEGSWLTVV.

This chain joins TRBV11-2 and TRBJ2-2, with unresolved D. The germline V gene encodes CDR1 SGHAT and CDR2 FQNNGV. The CDR3 has 11 residues. V lost 7 bases to trimming and J lost 5 bases, with 5 bases between them. The CDR3 coding sequence is TGTGCCAGCATCGATACCGGGGAGCTGTTTTTT. This translates into CASIDTGELFF.

The rearrangement links TRBV19 to TRBJ2-7; TRBD1 agrees at 8 bases. Losses at the gene ends were 2 bases for V and 3 bases for J; bases not matched to a gene: 6. From germline, CDR1 is LNHDA and CDR2 SQIVND (reference sequence). The CDR3 consists of 15 residues. Here the CDR3 reads CASSITRDRHYEQYF. CDR3 sequence (DNA): TGTGCCAGTAGTATAACCCGGGACAGGCACTACGAGCAGTACTTC.

The rearrangement links TRBV29-1 to TRBJ1-2; 7 positions match TRBD1. Per germline, CDR1 SQVTM and CDR2 ANQGSEA. The V and J ends lost 2 bases and 3 bases, in that order; junction bases with no gene match: 9. There are 15 residues in the CDR3. This chain's CDR3 is CSVEKFQGGDYGYTF. In DNA, the CDR3 is TGCAGCGTTGAAAAATTTCAGGGGGGTGACTATGGCTACACCTTC.

V and J are TRBV7-2 and TRBJ2-2, with D perhaps matching TRBD2 (6 bases). Germline V gene lookup returns CDR1 SGHTA and CDR2 FQGNSA. V dropped 3 bases and J dropped 4 bases, with 18 bases sitting between them. This CDR3 region has 17 residues. CDR3: CASSFGRSGEGTGELFF. CDR3 bases: TGTGCCAGCAGCTTCGGGCGATCGGGAGAGGGCACCGGGGAGCTGTTTTTT.

The CDR3 here is CASSLAAETRGEKLFF. Here the CDR3 DNA reads TGTGCCAGCAGCTTGGCCGCTGAGACCCGGGGTGAAAAACTGTTTTTT. This sequence joins TRBV5-5 and TRBJ1-4; unclear D gene. V was pared by 0 bases and J by 7 bases, with 16 bases between. CDR3 length: 16 residues. Germline V gives CDR1 SGHKS, CDR2 YYEKEE (reference sequence).

A few counts support this clone. The rearrangement uses TRBV10-3 and TRBJ2-2; D is ambiguous. This CDR3 contains 14 residues. Trimming shortened V by 2 bases and J by 4 bases, and 8 bases separated the two germline ends. Per the germline V gene, CDR1 is ENHRY and CDR2 is SYGVKD. CDR3 in DNA: TGTGCCATCAGTGAGAACGAAAGCACCGGGGAGCTGTTTTTT. It encodes CAISENESTGELFF.

About this clone: The same CDR3 can be traced to other DNA sequences in this sample. The J gene is TRBJ1-3, the V gene TRBV6-6; unclear D gene. CDR1 and CDR2 from the germline V gene are MNHNY and SVGAGI (reference sequence). Trimming pared 0 bases from V and 4 bases from J, leaving 4 bases between. The CDR3 loop spans 13 amino acids. DNA for the CDR3: TGTGCCAGCAGTTACTCTTCGGGAAACACCATATATTTT. Protein product: CASSYSSGNTIYF.

This sequence joins TRBV9 and TRBJ1-2; D might be TRBD1 (5 bases). The germline V and J ends were trimmed by 1 base and 4 bases, with 17 bases remaining between them. CDR3 length equals 16 residues. Germline-derived CDR1 and CDR2 are SGDLS and YYNGEE. CDR3 nucleotides: TGTGCCAGCAGCGTATCTCCCACGGACAACTCCTATGGCTACACCTTC. Translation gives CASSVSPTDNSYGYTF.

V gene TRBV5-1 combines with J gene TRBJ2-3, with D possibly being TRBD2 (5 bases). Germline-derived CDR1 and CDR2 are SGHRS and YFSETQ. CDR3 length: 13 amino acids. V lost 2 bases and J lost 3, with 7 bases in between. The CDR3 sequence: CASSFGETDTQYF. For the CDR3, the DNA is TGCGCCAGCAGCTTCGGGGAAACAGATACGCAGTATTTT.

The J gene is TRBJ1-4, the V gene TRBV7-9; maybe TRBD1 (5 bases). Germline-derived CDR1 and CDR2 are SEHNR and FQNEAQ (reference sequence). V lost 4 bases and J 5 bases, leaving 11 bases between the germline ends. The CDR3 loop spans 14 amino acids. CDR3 region: CASSSKGINEKLFF. DNA of the CDR3: TGTGCCAGCAGCTCTAAGGGGATCAATGAAAAACTGTTTTTT.

The V call is TRBV7-2, the J call TRBJ2-3; tentative D call: TRBD1 (6 bases). CDR1 is SGHTA and CDR2 is FQGNSA in the germline V gene. The CDR3 runs to 15 residues. With 2 bases removed from V and 3 bases from J, the gap between germline ends came to 12 bases. The CDR3 reads CASSLNRVGTDTQYF. For the CDR3, the DNA is TGTGCCAGCAGCTTAAACAGGGTTGGGACAGATACGCAGTATTTT. Full variable domain (remainder filled in from reference TRBV7-2 and TRBJ2-3): GAGVSQSPSNKVTEKGKDVELRCDPISGHTALYWYRQSLGQGLEFLIYFQGNSAPDKSGLPSDRFSAERTGGSVSTLTIQRTQQEDSAVYLCASSLNRVGTDTQYFGPGTRLTVL.

The chain is built from TRBV5-1 and TRBJ2-7, with a possible D match to TRBD1 (6 bases). V lost 0 bases and J lost 1, with 11 bases in between. CDR1 is SGHRS, CDR2 YFSETQ, per germline. CDR3 length equals 15 residues. CDR3 in DNA: TGCGCCAGCAGCTTGGGAGGGGGATTATCCTACGAGCAGTACTTC. This encodes CASSLGGGLSYEQYF.

J is TRBJ1-5 and V is TRBV2; 7 bases are shared with TRBD1. The V and J ends lost 8 bases and 2 bases, in that order; junction bases with no gene match: 9. Per the germline V gene, CDR1 is SNHLY and CDR2 is FYNNEI. The CDR3 contains 15 residues. The CDR3 region is CASAIDRARNQPQHF. The CDR3 DNA reads as TGTGCCAGCGCAATTGACAGGGCCCGCAATCAGCCCCAGCATTTT.

The chain uses TRBV28 and TRBJ1-1; D is unresolved. This CDR3 is 14 amino acids long. Per germline, CDR1 MDHEN and CDR2 SYDVKM. The ends were cut back, 7 bases at V and 0 bases at J, with 12 bases in the middle. The CDR3 protein is CASNQDGLNTEAFF. For the CDR3, the DNA is TGTGCCAGCAACCAGGACGGTTTGAACACTGAAGCTTTCTTT.

This clone was observed a handful of times. The chain links TRBV28 to TRBJ2-7; 11 nucleotides agree with TRBD2. The length of the CDR3 is 18 residues. In germline, CDR1 is MDHEN, CDR2 SYDVKM. After removal of 5 bases from V and 5 bases from J, the junction contained 17 bases not matched to a gene. The CDR3 loop is CASSTIDSLAGVSDEQYF. Written as DNA, the CDR3 is TGTGCCAGCAGTACTATAGATTCACTAGCGGGAGTAAGCGACGAGCAGTACTTC. The full variable domain, rest sourced from reference TRBV28 and TRBJ2-7, is DVKVTQSSRYLVKRTGEKVFLECVQDMDHENMFWYRQDPGLGLRLIYFSYDVKMKEKGDIPEGYSVSREKKERFSLILESASTNQTSMYLCASSTIDSLAGVSDEQYFGPGTRLTVT.

The J gene is TRBJ2-1, the V gene TRBV9; TRBD2 matches 10 bases. This CDR3 contains 14 residues. Germline V lookup: CDR1 SGDLS, CDR2 YYNGEE. J lost 10 bases, V lost 6 bases, and 10 bases had no gene match. CDR3 bases: TGTGCCAGCACCCAGACTAGCGGGTCTTCGGAGCAGTTCTTC. It codes for CASTQTSGSSEQFF.

V gene TRBV5-1 combines with J gene TRBJ2-7, with TRBD2 matching over 11 bases. V shed 1 base, J shed 0 bases, and the junction held 6 bases outside the gene matches. The CDR3 consists of 17 residues. Germline V gene sequence: CDR1 SGHRS, CDR2 YFSETQ. CDR3 amino acids: CASSLSLAGGPSYEQYF. The CDR3 nucleotides are TGCGCCAGCAGCTTGTCGCTAGCGGGAGGTCCCTCCTACGAGCAGTACTTC.

The chain uses TRBV28 and TRBJ2-2; D ambiguous. In germline, CDR1 is MDHEN, CDR2 SYDVKM. The CDR3 runs to 12 residues. V lost 4 bases to trimming and J lost 3 bases, with 3 bases between them. The chain's CDR3 is CASSWDTGELFF. CDR3 nucleotides: TGTGCCAGCAGTTGGGACACCGGGGAGCTGTTTTTT.

This rearrangement joins TRBV6-5 to TRBJ1-1; perhaps TRBD1 as D (6 bases). V was cut by 5 bases and J by 5 bases, with 12 bases left in between. This CDR3 comprises 13 residues. The V gene's germline CDR1 is MNHEY and CDR2 SVGAGI. CDR3 coding DNA: TGTGCCAGCAGTGCCCAAGGGGGGACTGAAGCTTTCTTT. Translating it yields CASSAQGGTEAFF.

The chain employs TRBV28 and TRBJ2-7; D perhaps matches TRBD2 (5 bases). The V end lost 1 base, the J end lost 2 bases, and 12 bases lay between the germline ends. This CDR3 has 15 amino acids. Germline V gene sequence: CDR1 MDHEN, CDR2 SYDVKM. The CDR3 protein is CASSLFGQRTYEQYF. CDR3 nucleotides: TGTGCCAGCAGTTTATTTGGGCAGCGGACCTACGAGCAGTACTTC. Together with reference TRBV28 and TRBJ2-7, the CDR3 gives the full variable domain: DVKVTQSSRYLVKRTGEKVFLECVQDMDHENMFWYRQDPGLGLRLIYFSYDVKMKEKGDIPEGYSVSREKKERFSLILESASTNQTSMYLCASSLFGQRTYEQYFGPGTRLTVT.

This clone came up once. V gene TRBV5-1 combines with J gene TRBJ1-4; no firm D call. The CDR3 runs 12 residues. V was shortened by 5 bases and J by 6 bases, with 8 bases between the two germline ends. CDR1 and CDR2 (germline): SGHRS, YFSETQ. The CDR3 coding sequence is TGCGCCAGCAGGGATTTACATGAAAAACTGTTTTTT. As protein: CASRDLHEKLFF.

To note about this clone: A read error is likely here: a far larger clone is one base away. The chain uses TRBV28 and TRBJ1-5; TRBD1 matches at 11 bases. The ends lost 6 bases at V and 6 bases at J; junction bases unmatched: 1. The CDR3 consists of 13 residues. Germline CDR1 MDHEN, CDR2 SYDVKM. CDR3 sequence reads: CASSGTGGQPQHF. The CDR3 bases are TGTGCCAGCAGCGGGACAGGGGGTCAGCCCCAGCATTTT. The whole variable domain, filled in from reference TRBV28 and TRBJ1-5, reads DVKVTQSSRYLVKRTGEKVFLECVQDMDHENMFWYRQDPGLGLRLIYFSYDVKMKEKGDIPEGYSVSREKKERFSLILESASTNQTSMYLCASSGTGGQPQHFGDGTRLSIL.

A word on this clone: The DNA is left out, because the CDR3 cannot be placed on it with certainty; the CDR3 is given as TCRdb lists it. This chain links TRBV9 with TRBJ1-1. Germline V gene data show CDR1 as SGDLS and CDR2 as YYNGEE. 15 amino acids form the CDR3, both terminal residues included. CDR3 sequence reads: CASSSGEGRNTEAFF.

V gene TRBV6-5 combines with J gene TRBJ1-6, with 10 nucleotides matching TRBD1. With V trimmed by 9 bases and J by 7 bases, 6 bases remained unmatched. This CDR3 is 14 amino acids long. From germline, CDR1 is MNHEY and CDR2 SVGAGI. This CDR3 is CASPGQGRNSPLHF. The CDR3, as DNA: TGTGCCAGTCCGGGACAGGGGAGGAATTCACCCCTCCACTTT.

To note about this clone: The sample holds other DNA sequences that translate to the same CDR3. The chain combines TRBV7-2 with TRBJ2-5, with 7 bases aligning to TRBD2. The germline V gene has CDR1 SGHTA and CDR2 FQGNSA. V trimming: 5 bases; J trimming: 4 bases; junction bases outside the gene matches: 4. CDR3 length equals 13 residues. The CDR3 sequence: CASSPPGGETQYF. In DNA, the CDR3 is TGTGCCAGCAGCCCACCGGGAGGAGAGACCCAGTACTTC.

The chain joins TRBV28 to TRBJ2-7; no definite D call. The germline V and J ends were trimmed by 8 bases and 2 bases, with 13 bases remaining between them. This CDR3 spans 13 amino acids. Germline V gene data show CDR1 as MDHEN and CDR2 as SYDVKM. In DNA form, the CDR3 reads TGTGCCAGCGAAAGGGATTCCCCCTACGAGCAGTACTTC. It is translated as CASERDSPYEQYF.

V usage is TRBV11-2 and J usage is TRBJ2-7; D perhaps matches TRBD1 (7 bases). The V end was cut by 0 bases, the J end by 5 bases, with 14 bases between. Looked up from germline, CDR1 is SGHAT and CDR2 is FQNNGV. The CDR3 is 15 amino acids. The CDR3 coding sequence is TGTGCCAGCAGCTTAGACAGGGGGGTCGTGGACGAGCAGTACTTC. Amino acids: CASSLDRGVVDEQYF.

The chain recombines TRBV7-8 with TRBJ2-7, with TRBD1 identical over 9 bases. V lost 5 bases to trimming and J lost 6 bases; unmatched junction nucleotides: 14. The CDR3 spans 16 residues. Germline-derived CDR1 and CDR2 are SGHVS and FQNEAQ. For the CDR3, the DNA is TGTGCCAGCAGCACCGCTCGTCGGACAGGGGCCTCCGAGCAGTACTTC. This codes for CASSTARRTGASEQYF.

The chain carries TRBV7-2 and TRBJ2-2; D is undetermined. The CDR3 has 12 amino acids. Deletions cut 5 bases from V and 4 bases from J, with 5 bases between. Germline CDR1 is SGHTA and CDR2 is FQGNSA. CDR3 DNA: TGTGCCAGCAGCCCCATCACCGGGGAGCTGTTTTTT. Translating gives CASSPITGELFF.